These 8 T cell receptor beta chains share one sample of origin, sequenced in a study of T cell responses to AZD1222 COVID-19 vaccine. Repertoires were generated with immunoSEQ multiplex PCR, while TCRdb's copy carries only in-frame clones and drops some. The sample holds 95,000 to 150,000 clones, roughly 92% seen once. The sequencing here drew on peripheral blood, taken on day 0 of AZD1222 vaccination. The receptors derive from an adult in good health.

This clone has a handful of counts. The V gene is TRBV29-1, the J gene TRBJ1-1; 7 bases line up with TRBD1. Germline V gene sequence: CDR1 SQVTM, CDR2 ANQGSEA. This CDR3 contains 13 residues. V was clipped by 5 bases and J by 7 bases; unmatched bases: 10. The CDR3 sequence: CSVTETGNLEAFF. The CDR3 region has the DNA TGCAGCGTTACGGAGACAGGGAACCTTGAAGCTTTCTTT.

The chain is built from TRBV9 and TRBJ1-4; maybe TRBD1 (6 bases). V lost 2 bases and J lost 12, with 11 bases in between. This CDR3 is built from 12 residues. Germline assignment: CDR1 SGDLS and CDR2 YYNGEE. The CDR3 nucleotides read TGTGCCAGCAGCGTCGGAAGGGGGGAACTGTTTTTT. Translation gives CASSVGRGELFF.

The CDR3 reads CASSLQDPQISGNTIYF. The CDR3 DNA reads TGTGCCAGCAGCTTACAAGACCCTCAGATCTCTGGAAACACCATATATTTT. The rearrangement joins TRBV7-2 to TRBJ1-3; no firm D call. V lost 2 bases to trimming and J lost 0 bases, with 14 bases between them. The CDR3 covers 17 residues. CDR1 SGHTA and CDR2 FQGNSA come from the germline V gene.

This chain joins TRBV5-6 and TRBJ1-2, with 12 bases lining up with TRBD1. CDR3 length: 16 amino acids. V was clipped by 0 bases and J by 5 bases; unmatched bases: 5. Germline V gives CDR1 SGHDT, CDR2 YYEEEE. CDR3 bases: TGTGCCAGCAGCTTGGAAGGGACAGGGGGCAGGTATGGCTACACCTTC. This translates into CASSLEGTGGRYGYTF.

The V and J genes are TRBV7-9 and TRBJ2-1; 9 positions agree with TRBD1. The germline CDR1 and CDR2 sequences are SEHNR and FQNEAQ (reference sequence). Losses at the gene ends were 5 bases for V and 8 bases for J; bases not matched to a gene: 7. The CDR3 has 14 residues. As DNA, the CDR3 is TGTGCCAGCAGCCGGTGGGACAGGGTGGATGAGCAGTTCTTC. Translation gives CASSRWDRVDEQFF.

The CDR3, as DNA: TGTGCCAGCAGGAGTGGAGTAGCTCCGGAGACCCAGTACTTC. It codes for CASRSGVAPETQYF. V usage is TRBV6-5 and J usage is TRBJ2-5; no definite D call. Trimming stripped 6 bases from V and 5 bases from J, with 16 bases between. The CDR3 contains 14 residues. Germline loops: CDR1 MNHEY, CDR2 SVGAGI.

The V and J genes are TRBV2 and TRBJ2-2; 7 bases are a match to TRBD2. V dropped 7 bases and J dropped 6; count of bases not matched to a gene: 5. Germline CDR1 SNHLY, CDR2 FYNNEI. CDR3 length: 13 residues. This chain's CDR3 is CASNGGGAGELFF. CDR3 coding DNA: TGTGCCAGCAATGGGGGGGGAGCCGGGGAGCTGTTTTTT.

The rearrangement links TRBV19 to TRBJ1-3, with D possibly matching TRBD1 (5 bases). The CDR3 consists of 15 residues. Germline CDR1 is LNHDA and CDR2 is SQIVND (reference sequence). V lost 6 bases to trimming and J lost 0 bases, with 12 bases between them. The CDR3 loop is CASRPQASSGNTIYF. Here the CDR3 DNA reads TGTGCCAGTAGGCCACAGGCCAGCTCTGGAAACACCATATATTTT.